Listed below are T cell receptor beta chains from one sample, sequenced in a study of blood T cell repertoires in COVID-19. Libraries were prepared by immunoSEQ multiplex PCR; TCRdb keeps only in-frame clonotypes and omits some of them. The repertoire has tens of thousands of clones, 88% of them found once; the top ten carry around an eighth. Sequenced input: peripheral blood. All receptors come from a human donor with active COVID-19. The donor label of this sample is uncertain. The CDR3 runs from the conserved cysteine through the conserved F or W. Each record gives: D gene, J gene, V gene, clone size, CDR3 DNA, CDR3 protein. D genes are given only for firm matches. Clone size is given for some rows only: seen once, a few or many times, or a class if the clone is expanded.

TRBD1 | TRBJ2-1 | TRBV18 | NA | TGTGCCAGCTCATCGAACAGGGGGCACCATGAGCAGTTCTTC | CASSSNRGHHEQFF
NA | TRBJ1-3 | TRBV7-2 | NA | TGTGCCAGCAGCTTACAGTCGGGAGACACCATATATTTT | CASSLQSGDTIYF
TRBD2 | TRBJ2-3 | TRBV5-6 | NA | TGTGCCAGCAGCGAAGTAGCGGGAGGGCGCACAGATACGCAGTATTTT | CASSEVAGGRTDTQYF
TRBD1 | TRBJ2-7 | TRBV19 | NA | TGTGCCAGTAGTATTGGACAGGGGCTATCCTACGAGCAGTACTTC | CASSIGQGLSYEQYF
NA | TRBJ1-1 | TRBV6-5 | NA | TGTGCCAGCAGTCAGAAAAACACTGAAGCTTTCTTT | CASSQKNTEAFF
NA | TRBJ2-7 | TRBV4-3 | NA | TGCGCCAGCAGCCCCTTGGGGGCCTGGCGGGAGCAGTACTTC | CASSPLGAWREQYF
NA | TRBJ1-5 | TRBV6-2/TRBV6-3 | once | TGTGCCAGCAGCCGTTGGGGGCTAAATCAGCCCCAGCATTTT | CASSRWGLNQPQHF
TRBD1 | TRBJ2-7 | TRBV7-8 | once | TGTGCCAGCAGCTTAGTTGCCGGGACAGGGATAACCTCTAGCTCCTACGAGCAGTACTTC | CASSLVAGTGITSSSYEQYF
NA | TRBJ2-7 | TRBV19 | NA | TGTGCCAGTAGTATAGTCGGCAGGCGCTCCTACGAGCAGTACTTC | CASSIVGRRSYEQYF
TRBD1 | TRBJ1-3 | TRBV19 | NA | TGTGCCAGTAGCACGGGACAGGGGGTTGGAAACACCATATATTTT | CASSTGQGVGNTIYF
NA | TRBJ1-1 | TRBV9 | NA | TGTGCCAGCAGCGAGGGGGTAGCGAACACTGAAGCTTTCTTT | CASSEGVANTEAFF
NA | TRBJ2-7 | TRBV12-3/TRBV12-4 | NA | TGTGCCAGCAGTTTAGCGGTCAGTTACGAGCAGTACTTC | CASSLAVSYEQYF
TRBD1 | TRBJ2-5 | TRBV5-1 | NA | TGCGCCAGCAGCTTGCATACGCCGGGACAGCAAGAGACCCAGTACTTC | CASSLHTPGQQETQYF
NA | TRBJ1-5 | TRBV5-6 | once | TGTGCCAGCAGCTTGGCCGGGCAGGGGCGTTATTTCAATCAGCCCCAGCATTTT | CASSLAGQGRYFNQPQHF
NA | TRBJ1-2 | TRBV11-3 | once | TGTGCCAGCAGCTCAGACTACTCAATTAACTATGGCTACACCTTC | CASSSDYSINYGYTF
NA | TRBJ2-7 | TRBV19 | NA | TGTGCCAGTAGTATGGGGGCTCGGAACGAGCAGTACTTC | CASSMGARNEQYF
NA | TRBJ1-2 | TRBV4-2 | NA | TGTGCCAGCAGCCAAGCGACAGGCATCAGGGGCTACACCTTC | CASSQATGIRGYTF
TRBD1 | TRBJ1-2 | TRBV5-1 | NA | TGCGCCAGCAGAGAGTTCGGGACAGGGGATGGCTACACCTTC | CASREFGTGDGYTF
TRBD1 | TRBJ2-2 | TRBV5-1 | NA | TGCGCCAGCAGCTCACGGACAGGGTGGGTCGGGGAGCTGTTTTTT | CASSSRTGWVGELFF
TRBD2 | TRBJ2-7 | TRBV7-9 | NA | TGTGCCAGCAGCTTTCTCGGGGCAGGGAGGGTCTACGAGCAGTACTTC | CASSFLGAGRVYEQYF
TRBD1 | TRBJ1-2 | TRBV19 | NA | TGTGCCAGTAGCAGCGGAACCGGGACAGGAGTACACACCTTC | CASSSGTGTGVHTF
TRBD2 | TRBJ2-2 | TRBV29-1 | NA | TGCAGCGTTGGTAGTAGCGGGGGGAACACCGGGGAGCTGTTTTTT | CSVGSSGGNTGELFF